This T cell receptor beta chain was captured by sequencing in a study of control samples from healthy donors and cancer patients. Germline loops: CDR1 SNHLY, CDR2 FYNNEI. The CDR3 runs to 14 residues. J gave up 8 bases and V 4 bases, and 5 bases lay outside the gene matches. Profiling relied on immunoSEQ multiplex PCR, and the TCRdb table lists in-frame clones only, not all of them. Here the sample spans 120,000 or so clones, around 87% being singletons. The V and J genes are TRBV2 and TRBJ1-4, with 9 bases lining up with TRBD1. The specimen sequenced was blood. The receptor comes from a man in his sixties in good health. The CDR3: CASSGFGTGEKLFF. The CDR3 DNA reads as TGTGCCAGCAGTGGTTTCGGGACAGGGGAAAAACTGTTTTTT. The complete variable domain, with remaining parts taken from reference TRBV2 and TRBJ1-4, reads EPEVTQTPSHQVTQMGQEVILRCVPISNHLYFYWYRQILGQKVEFLVSFYNNEISEKSEIFDDQFSVERPDGSNFTLKIRSTKLEDSAMYFCASSGFGTGEKLFFGSGTQLSVL.